The 21 T cell receptor beta chains reported below all come from one sample, sequenced in a study of T cell responses to AZD1222 COVID-19 vaccine. Using immunoSEQ multiplex PCR, the repertoire was profiled, and TCRdb retains in-frame clones only, with some absent. Among about 120,000 clones, 80% to 90% were seen once, and the ten largest hold more than 9%. This sample comprised peripheral blood, obtained on day 0 of AZD1222 vaccination. These receptors all come from an adult in good health.

J is TRBJ2-2 and V is TRBV27; a weak D match, TRBD2 (5 bases). This CDR3 has 14 residues. In germline, CDR1 is MNHEY, CDR2 SMNVEV (reference sequence). Deletions cut 1 base from V and 7 bases from J, with 10 bases between. This chain's CDR3 is CASSLYGIYGELFF. CDR3 DNA sequence: TGTGCCAGCAGTTTATACGGGATATACGGGGAGCTGTTTTTT.

In its sample, this clone was seen once. The chain uses TRBV30 and TRBJ1-2; unclear D gene. This CDR3 comprises 14 residues. The germline V gene encodes CDR1 GTSNPN and CDR2 SVGIG (reference sequence). The V end lost 8 bases, the J end lost 1 base, and 17 bases lay between the germline ends. CDR3: CATPQVINNYGYTF. The CDR3 coding sequence is TGTGCCACTCCCCAGGTCATAAATAACTATGGCTACACCTTC. The full variable domain, in which reference TRBV30 and TRBJ1-2 provide the parts outside the CDR3, is SQTIHQWPATLVQPVGSPLSLECTVEGTSNPNLYWYRQAAGRGLQLLFYSVGIGQISSEVPQNLSASRPQDRQFILSSKKLLLSDSGFYLCATPQVINNYGYTFGSGTRLTVV.

The chain joins TRBV5-1 to TRBJ1-1; D is unclear. The germline CDR1 and CDR2 sequences are SGHRS and YFSETQ. V gave up 0 bases and J gave up 3 bases, with 9 bases separating them. The CDR3 runs 14 residues. CDR3 nucleotide sequence: TGCGCCAGCAGCTTGGCCAGCCGGGACACTGAAGCTTTCTTT. Residues: CASSLASRDTEAFF.

This clone appeared once. The V call is TRBV11-2, the J call TRBJ2-7, with D perhaps matching TRBD2 (5 bases). CDR3 size: 13 residues. Germline lookup yields CDR1 SGHAT and CDR2 FQNNGV. The germline V and J ends were trimmed by 3 bases and 0 bases, with 6 bases remaining between them. CDR3 DNA sequence: TGTGCCAGCAGCTTTGGGAGCTCCTACGAGCAGTACTTC. The encoded protein is CASSFGSSYEQYF.

The J gene is TRBJ2-1, the V gene TRBV11-3; tentative D call: TRBD2 (6 bases). CDR1 SGHNT and CDR2 YENEEA come from the germline V gene. CDR3 length: 15 amino acids. Trimming took off 0 bases at V and 8 bases at J, with 14 bases between the two ends. The CDR3 is CASSLDGNSGYEQFF. The CDR3 nucleotides are TGTGCCAGCAGCTTAGATGGGAACAGCGGGTATGAGCAGTTCTTC.

This chain uses TRBV19 with TRBJ1-5; D is unclear. Germline V gene sequence: CDR1 LNHDA, CDR2 SQIVND (reference sequence). With 5 bases removed from V and 3 bases from J, the gap between germline ends came to 11 bases. This CDR3 has 14 amino acids. The CDR3 loop reads CASSSGSPNQPQHF. CDR3 bases: TGTGCCAGTAGTTCGGGGAGTCCCAATCAGCCCCAGCATTTT.

Concerning this clone: One end of the junction does not line up with germline, which may come from a read error. V usage is TRBV6-5 and J usage is TRBJ1-2; D remains unclear. The CDR3 is made up of 13 amino acids. The germline gives CDR1 MNHEY, CDR2 SVGAGI. The CDR3 nucleotides are TGTGCCAGCAGTCTCCCCGAAAGCTATGGCTGCACCTTC. It is translated as CASSLPESYGCTF.

The chain couples TRBV7-9 to TRBJ1-1, with 8 bases fitting TRBD1. There are 16 residues in the CDR3. Germline V gene lookup returns CDR1 SEHNR and CDR2 FQNEAQ (reference sequence). V lost 5 bases and J lost 0; bases outside the gene matches: 8. CDR3 sequence: CASSIGQGGMNTEAFF. CDR3 nucleotides: TGTGCCAGCAGCATCGGACAGGGAGGGATGAACACTGAAGCTTTCTTT.

CDR3 in DNA: TGTGCCAGCAGGGATATGAACACTGAAGCTTTCTTT. Amino acids: CASRDMNTEAFF. V and J are TRBV19 and TRBJ1-1, with D possibly matching TRBD1 (5 bases). Trimming cost V 9 bases and J 0 bases, with 8 bases left between them. CDR1 is LNHDA, CDR2 SQIVND, per germline (reference sequence). The CDR3 is 12 amino acids.

The chain uses TRBV6-5 and TRBJ1-1, with TRBD1 identical over 10 bases. Germline-derived CDR1 and CDR2 are MNHEY and SVGAGI. The CDR3 totals 11 residues. Here the CDR3 DNA reads TGTGCGACAGGGGGCTTCACTGAAGCTTTCTTT. Translating gives CATGGFTEAFF.

In this sample, this clone turned up a few times. This chain links TRBV24-1 with TRBJ1-1; D is uncertain. Germline V gene lookup returns CDR1 KGHDR and CDR2 SFDVKD. Trimming removed 2 bases at V and 4 bases at J, with 10 bases between. The length of the CDR3 is 14 residues. CDR3 region: CATSDSRDPTEAFF. The CDR3 nucleotides are TGTGCCACCAGTGATTCCCGGGATCCCACTGAAGCTTTCTTT.

This chain uses TRBV5-1 with TRBJ1-1; 9 nucleotides match TRBD1. V lost 4 bases, J lost 0 bases, and 1 base stayed unmatched. This CDR3 comprises 14 residues. In germline, CDR1 is SGHRS, CDR2 YFSETQ. The CDR3 loop is CASSRDRVNTEAFF. As DNA, the CDR3 is TGCGCCAGCAGCAGGGACAGGGTGAACACTGAAGCTTTCTTT.

This sequence joins TRBV5-4 and TRBJ1-1; TRBD1 agrees at 11 bases. Germline assignment: CDR1 SGHNT and CDR2 YYREEE (reference sequence). The CDR3 runs to 14 residues. The junction had 4 bases not matched to a gene; V was cut back by 2 bases and J by 7 bases. The DNA of the CDR3 is TGTGCCAGCAGCTTATCCGGGACAGGGGGTGAAGCTTTCTTT. Its translation: CASSLSGTGGEAFF.

The rearrangement links TRBV7-6 to TRBJ2-1; 11 nucleotides agree with TRBD2. The germline V gene has CDR1 SGHVS and CDR2 FNYEAQ. This CDR3 comprises 15 residues. V lost 1 base to trimming and J lost 10 bases; unmatched junction nucleotides: 6. CDR3 sequence (DNA): TGTGCCAGCAGCTTAGTGACTAGCGGGGCCGGCGAGCAGTTCTTC. Encoded protein: CASSLVTSGAGEQFF.

In this sample, this clone turned up once. The rearrangement joins TRBV6-1 to TRBJ2-7, with no clear D. The CDR3 runs to 14 residues. In germline, CDR1 is MNHNS, CDR2 SASEGT. Trimming took off 1 base at V and 7 bases at J, with 14 bases between the two ends. The CDR3 sequence is CASSEGLVGWEQYF. In nucleotides, the CDR3 is TGTGCCAGCAGTGAAGGGTTGGTGGGTTGGGAGCAGTACTTC.

V gene TRBV7-2 combines with J gene TRBJ2-7; TRBD1 aligns across 8 bases. The CDR3 length is 16 residues. Losses at the gene ends were 3 bases for V and 0 bases for J; bases not matched to a gene: 7. The germline V gene encodes CDR1 SGHTA and CDR2 FQGNSA. The CDR3 DNA is TGTGCCAGCAGCTTGGGGGCAGGGGGCAGCTCCTACGAGCAGTACTTC. The encoded protein is CASSLGAGGSSYEQYF.

This sequence joins TRBV18 and TRBJ2-1, with no clear D. CDR3 length: 15 residues. Per germline, CDR1 KGHSH and CDR2 LQKENI. The germline V and J ends were trimmed by 2 bases and 3 bases, with 11 bases remaining between them. This CDR3 is CASSPSTRIYNEQFF. As DNA, the CDR3 is TGTGCCAGCTCACCAAGTACCCGGATCTACAATGAGCAGTTCTTC.

Only a few counts were recorded for this clone. Written as DNA, the CDR3 is TGTGCCTGGAGAGTCAGGAGGACTGGAAACACCATATATTTT. It specifies CAWRVRRTGNTIYF. V usage is TRBV30 and J usage is TRBJ1-3; no clear D. Germline CDR1 GTSNPN, CDR2 SVGIG (reference sequence). V shed 3 bases and J shed 2 bases, with 11 bases lying between them. The CDR3 sequence is 14 residues long.

The V gene is TRBV6-5, the J gene TRBJ2-1, with D possibly called TRBD1 or TRBD2 (5 bases each). The CDR3 is 12 amino acids. Germline assignment: CDR1 MNHEY and CDR2 SVGAGI. The V end lost 6 bases, the J end lost 9 bases, and 12 bases lay between the germline ends. The chain's CDR3 is CASRLGAGEQFF. Written as DNA, the CDR3 is TGTGCCAGCAGGCTCGGGGCGGGTGAGCAGTTCTTC.

This rearrangement joins TRBV4-1 to TRBJ2-3, with TRBD2 as a possible D gene (6 bases). Germline CDR1 reads MGHRA; CDR2 reads YSYEKL. The CDR3 is made up of 14 amino acids. Trimming took 0 bases from V and 6 from J, leaving 10 bases between them. The CDR3 nucleotides are TGCGCCAGCAGCCAAGATCCGGCGGGGGATACGCAGTATTTT. This translates into CASSQDPAGDTQYF.

The CDR3: CASRESLANTEAFF. The CDR3, as DNA: TGTGCCAGCAGGGAGAGTTTGGCGAACACTGAAGCTTTCTTT. This rearrangement joins TRBV27 to TRBJ1-1; no definite D call. Trimming stripped 6 bases from V and 1 base from J, with 12 bases between. Per the germline V gene, CDR1 is MNHEY and CDR2 is SMNVEV (reference sequence). The CDR3 runs to 14 residues.